A selection of T cell receptor beta chains follows, all from one sample in a study of graft-versus-host responses after intestinal transplantation. Their recognized antigens are unknown. Libraries were prepared by immunoSEQ multiplex PCR; TCRdb keeps only in-frame clonotypes and omits some of them. The sample includes around 110,000 clones, roughly 87% seen only once; the top ten take about 0.75%. The specimen comprised unstimulated CD4+ T cells sorted from spleen or lymph node cells, sampled before transplant. These receptors were obtained from a human donor who was the organ donor for an intestinal transplant. CDR3s include the opening cysteine and the closing phenylalanine or tryptophan. The order of the fields is D gene, J gene, V gene, clone size, CDR3 protein, CDR3 DNA. A D gene is named only where the DNA matches it firmly. Size values are once, few and many counts, or a class for expanded clones, and some rows have none.

-	TRBJ1-5	TRBV19	-	CASSPSPSNQPQHF	TGTGCCAGTAGTCCAAGCCCCAGCAATCAGCCCCAGCATTTT
-	TRBJ2-3	TRBV7-9	-	CASSRTGNTQYF	TGTGCCAGCAGCCGAACAGGCAATACGCAGTATTTT
-	TRBJ2-1	TRBV11-3	-	CASSLDPYGMGFF	TGTGCCAGCAGCTTAGATCCCTACGGGATGGGGTTCTTC
-	TRBJ2-7	TRBV6-6	-	CASSYKWEAGYEQYF	TGTGCCAGCAGTTACAAATGGGAGGCCGGCTACGAGCAGTACTTC
-	TRBJ1-1	TRBV15	-	CATSRDWLASNTEAFF	TGTGCCACCAGCAGAGATTGGTTAGCCAGCAACACTGAAGCTTTCTTT
-	TRBJ2-2	TRBV19	-	CASSWATGELFF	TGTGCCAGTAGCTGGGCCACCGGGGAGCTGTTTTTT
-	TRBJ2-7	TRBV6-1	-	CASSYREKDYEQYF	TGTGCCAGCAGTTATAGGGAAAAAGACTACGAGCAGTACTTC
-	TRBJ1-4	TRBV2	once	CASSVSGAREKLFF	TGTGCCAGCAGTGTATCAGGGGCTAGAGAAAAACTGTTTTTT
-	TRBJ2-1	TRBV5-1	-	CASSLDGSEVVVRQFF	TGCGCCAGCAGCTTGGACGGGAGCGAGGTAGTCGTTAGGCAGTTCTTC
-	TRBJ1-4	TRBV15	-	CATSRDHGSEKLFF	TGTGCCACCAGCAGAGATCACGGAAGTGAAAAACTGTTTTTT
-	TRBJ1-3	TRBV5-1	few	CASSTSSGNTIYF	TGCGCCAGCTCGACCTCCTCTGGAAACACCATATATTTT
-	TRBJ2-7	TRBV7-2	-	CASSNLDSLSYEQYF	TGTGCCAGCAGTAACCTGGACAGCCTCTCCTACGAGCAGTACTTC
TRBD1	TRBJ2-1	TRBV19	-	CASSPDRDNEQFF	TGTGCCAGTAGCCCGGACAGGGACAATGAGCAGTTCTTC
-	TRBJ2-1	TRBV5-1	-	CASSLVTGRSSYNEQFF	TGCGCCAGCAGCTTGGTGACGGGGCGAAGCTCCTACAATGAGCAGTTCTTC
TRBD1	TRBJ2-5	TRBV15	-	CATSIRQGETQYF	TGTGCCACCAGCATCCGACAGGGAGAAACCCAGTACTTC
-	TRBJ1-5	TRBV27	-	CASSSGGGSNQPQHF	TGTGCCAGCAGTTCCGGAGGAGGTAGCAATCAGCCCCAGCATTTT
-	TRBJ2-7	TRBV9	-	CASSVGGFSYEQYF	TGTGCCAGCAGCGTAGGGGGTTTCTCCTACGAGCAGTACTTC
-	TRBJ1-2	TRBV18	-	CASSPPARAVNGYTF	TGTGCCAGCTCACCACCAGCCAGGGCTGTCAATGGCTACACCTTC
TRBD2	TRBJ2-1	TRBV7-2	-	CASSTYAGTRSYNEQFF	TGTGCCAGCAGCACCTACGCCGGGACTAGGTCCTACAATGAGCAGTTCTTC
-	TRBJ1-3	TRBV4-1	-	CASSARVGENTIYF	TGCGCCAGCAGCGCCCGAGTTGGGGAAAACACCATATATTTT
TRBD2	TRBJ2-2	TRBV19	once	CATTTSGGWDTGELFF	TGTGCCACCACCACTAGCGGGGGATGGGACACCGGGGAACTGTTTTTT
-	TRBJ2-1	TRBV7-9	few	CASSHTRTGSGEQFF	TGTGCCAGCAGCCACACGAGAACAGGGTCCGGTGAGCAGTTCTTC
-	TRBJ2-6	TRBV7-2	-	CASSLGGTGANVLTF	TGTGCCAGCAGCTTAGGGGGCACTGGGGCCAACGTCCTGACTTTC
TRBD1	TRBJ1-3	TRBV23-1	once	CASSLQDRGGNTIYF	TGCGCCAGCAGTCTCCAGGACAGGGGTGGAAACACCATATATTTT
-	TRBJ2-3	TRBV18	-	CASSPLSQGARGTDTQYF	TGTGCCAGCTCACCCTTAAGTCAAGGGGCGCGTGGCACAGATACGCAGTATTTT
TRBD1	TRBJ2-2	TRBV5-1	-	CASSSDRTGALFF	TGCGCCAGCAGCTCCGATAGGACAGGTGCGCTGTTTTTT
TRBD1	TRBJ1-6	TRBV18	-	CASSPQKDRGKSPLHF	TGTGCCAGCTCACCTCAGAAGGACAGGGGGAAATCACCCCTCCACTTT
TRBD1	TRBJ2-7	TRBV7-9	-	CASNSGQGAYEQYF	TGTGCCAGCAACTCGGGACAGGGGGCCTACGAGCAGTACTTC
-	TRBJ2-3	TRBV5-1	-	CASILDTQYF	TGCGCCAGCATACTAGATACGCAGTATTTT
-	TRBJ2-3	TRBV7-9	-	CASSPRVAGDTQYF	TGTGCCAGCAGCCCCCGGGTCGCCGGAGATACGCAGTATTTT
-	TRBJ1-1	TRBV5-1	-	CASSGGLTNTEAFF	TGCGCCAGCAGCGGGGGACTGACGAACACTGAAGCTTTCTTT
-	TRBJ1-3	TRBV15	-	CATSREGRAGNTIYF	TGTGCCACCAGCAGAGAGGGAAGGGCCGGAAACACCATATATTTT
-	TRBJ1-2	TRBV6-1	once	CASSVEGANYGYTF	TGTGCCAGCAGTGTCGAGGGGGCTAACTATGGCTACACCTTC
-	TRBJ2-2	TRBV11-2	-	CASSSRPIGARNTGELFF	TGTGCCAGCAGCTCCCGCCCTATCGGGGCCCGGAACACCGGGGAGCTGTTTTTT
-	TRBJ1-6	TRBV4-1	-	CASSQGGTESPLHF	TGCGCCAGCAGCCAAGGCGGCACGGAATCACCCCTCCACTTT
-	TRBJ2-5	TRBV18	-	CASSTGQSLTETQYF	TGTGCCAGCTCAACCGGACAGTCCCTCACAGAGACCCAGTACTTC
TRBD2	TRBJ2-1	TRBV5-4	-	CASSREGSYNEQFF	TGTGCCAGCAGCCGGGAGGGCTCATACAATGAGCAGTTCTTC
-	TRBJ1-4	TRBV5-1	once	CASSGQGRANEKLFF	TGCGCCAGCAGCGGGCAGGGTCGGGCTAATGAAAAACTGTTTTTT
TRBD1	TRBJ2-7	TRBV18	once	CASSQDQSGTGAAKEYF	TGTGCCAGCTCGCAGGATCAATCCGGGACAGGGGCCGCGAAGGAGTACTTC
-	TRBJ1-5	TRBV6-6	-	CASSYRGGNQPQHF	TGTGCCAGCAGTTACAGAGGGGGCAATCAGCCCCAGCATTTT
-	TRBJ2-5	TRBV5-5	-	CASSERWQAMKETQYF	TGTGCCAGCAGCGAGAGGTGGCAGGCGATGAAAGAGACCCAGTACTTC
-	TRBJ1-5	TRBV5-5	-	CASSLTGQRDQPQHF	TGTGCCAGCAGCTTGACAGGGCAAAGGGATCAGCCCCAGCATTTT
-	TRBJ1-5	TRBV9	once	CASSVDGRSNQPQHF	TGTGCCAGCAGCGTAGACGGGCGGAGCAATCAGCCCCAGCATTTT
-	TRBJ1-1	TRBV11-2	-	CASSLGRGSTEAFF	TGTGCCAGCAGCTTAGGGCGGGGGAGCACTGAAGCTTTCTTT
TRBD1	TRBJ1-2	TRBV9	few	CASSPQGYGYTF	TGTGCCAGCAGCCCACAGGGGTATGGCTACACCTTC
-	TRBJ2-1	TRBV7-2	-	CASSLVRQYNEQFF	TGTGCCAGCAGCTTAGTTCGGCAGTACAATGAGCAGTTCTTC
-	TRBJ1-2	TRBV7-8	-	CASRTLGRTFGGYTF	TGTGCCAGCAGGACCCTTGGACGGACTTTCGGTGGCTACACCTTC
TRBD1	TRBJ1-1	TRBV7-2	-	CASSPGQGRNTEAFF	TGTGCCAGCAGCCCGGGACAGGGGAGGAACACTGAAGCTTTCTTT
-	TRBJ2-7	TRBV5-5	-	CASSFGVVSYEQYF	TGTGCCAGCAGCTTTGGTGTGGTCTCCTACGAGCAGTACTTC
-	TRBJ2-3	TRBV7-3	-	CASSLGPTDTQYF	TGTGCCAGCAGCCTGGGACCAACAGATACGCAGTATTTT
-	TRBJ2-5	TRBV6-1	-	CASMRKRAETQYF	TGTGCCAGCATGAGGAAGAGGGCAGAGACCCAGTACTTC
-	TRBJ2-7	TRBV7-2	-	CASSTGRLGRTYEQYF	TGTGCCAGCAGCACGGGGAGGCTAGGTAGGACCTACGAGCAGTACTTC
-	TRBJ1-6	TRBV30	once	CAWMSNPNSPLHF	TGTGCCTGGATGTCAAATCCGAATTCACCCCTCCACTTT
-	TRBJ1-2	TRBV19	-	CASKAGEFSSYGYTF	TGTGCCAGTAAGGCAGGGGAGTTTTCGAGCTATGGCTACACCTTC
-	TRBJ2-7	TRBV5-1	-	CASSRTVGNEQYF	TGCGCCAGCAGCCGAACGGTTGGGAACGAGCAGTACTTC